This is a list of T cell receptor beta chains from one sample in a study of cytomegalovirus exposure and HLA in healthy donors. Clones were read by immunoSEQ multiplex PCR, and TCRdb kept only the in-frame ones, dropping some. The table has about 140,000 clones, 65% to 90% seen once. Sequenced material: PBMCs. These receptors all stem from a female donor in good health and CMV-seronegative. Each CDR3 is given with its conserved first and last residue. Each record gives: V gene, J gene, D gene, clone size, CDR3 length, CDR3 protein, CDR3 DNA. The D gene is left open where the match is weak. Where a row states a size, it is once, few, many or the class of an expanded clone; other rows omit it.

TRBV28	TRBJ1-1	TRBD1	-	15	CASSYGAQGGTEAFF	TGTGCCAGCAGCTACGGCGCACAGGGGGGCACTGAAGCTTTCTTT
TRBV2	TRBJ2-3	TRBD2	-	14	CASRPTSGTDTQYF	TGTGCCAGCAGGCCGACTAGCGGCACAGATACGCAGTATTTT
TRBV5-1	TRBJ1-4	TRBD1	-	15	CASSLEAGGNEKLFF	TGCGCCAGCAGCTTGGAGGCAGGGGGAAATGAAAAACTGTTTTTT
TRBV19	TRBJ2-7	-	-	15	CASSSQTGAGYEQYF	TGTGCCAGTAGTTCCCAGACAGGAGCAGGCTACGAGCAGTACTTC
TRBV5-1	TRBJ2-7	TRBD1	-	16	CASSLTPTGPFYEQYF	TGCGCCAGCAGCTTAACTCCGACAGGGCCCTTCTACGAGCAGTACTTC
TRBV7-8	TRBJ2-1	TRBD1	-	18	CASSLAERGGEAYNEQFF	TGTGCCAGCAGCTTAGCGGAAAGAGGGGGCGAGGCCTACAATGAGCAGTTCTTC
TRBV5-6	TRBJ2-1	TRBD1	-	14	CASSLGTGVNEQFF	TGTGCCAGCAGCTTGGGGACAGGGGTCAATGAGCAGTTCTTC
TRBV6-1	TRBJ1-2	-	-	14	CASRGWTENTGYTF	TGTGCCAGCAGAGGTTGGACAGAAAATACCGGCTACACCTTC
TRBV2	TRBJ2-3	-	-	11	CASLFTDTQYF	TGTGCCTCCCTTTTCACAGATACGCAGTATTTT
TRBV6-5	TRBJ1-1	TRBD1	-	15	CASSYSGQGANEAFF	TGTGCCAGCAGTTACTCCGGACAGGGGGCGAATGAAGCTTTCTTT
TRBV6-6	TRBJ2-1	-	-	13	CASSHYSADEQFF	TGTGCCAGCAGTCATTATAGCGCGGATGAGCAGTTCTTC
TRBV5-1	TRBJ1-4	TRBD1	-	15	CASSLVGGHNEKLFF	TGCGCCAGCAGCTTGGTAGGGGGCCATAATGAAAAACTGTTTTTT
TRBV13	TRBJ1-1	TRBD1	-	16	CASSHIPGQGRPEAFF	TGTGCCAGCAGCCACATACCGGGACAGGGGCGACCTGAAGCTTTCTTT
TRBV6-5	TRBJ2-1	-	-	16	CASSYDIGSSYNEQFF	TGTGCCAGCAGTTACGACATAGGGAGCTCCTACAATGAGCAGTTCTTC
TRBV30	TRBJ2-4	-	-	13	CAWSPVAKNIQYF	TGTGCCTGGAGTCCCGTGGCCAAAAACATTCAGTACTTC
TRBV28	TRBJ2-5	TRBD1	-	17	CASSLYRAGGSGETQYF	TGTGCCAGCAGTTTGTACCGGGCAGGGGGTTCCGGAGAGACCCAGTACTTC
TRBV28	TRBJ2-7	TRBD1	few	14	CASSLLQGAYEQYF	TGTGCCAGCAGTTTATTACAGGGGGCCTACGAGCAGTACTTC
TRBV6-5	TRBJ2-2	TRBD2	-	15	CASSTSGRNTGELFF	TGTGCCAGCAGCACTAGCGGGAGGAACACCGGGGAGCTGTTTTTT
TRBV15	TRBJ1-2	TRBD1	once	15	CATSTRDRGHYGYTF	TGTGCCACCAGCACCCGGGACAGGGGTCATTATGGCTACACCTTC
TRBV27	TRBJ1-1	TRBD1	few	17	CASRAGTGQNWGTEAFF	TGTGCCAGCAGAGCCGGGACAGGGCAGAACTGGGGGACTGAAGCTTTCTTT
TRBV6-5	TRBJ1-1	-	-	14	CASSPDISFTEAFF	TGTGCCAGCAGCCCGGACATATCCTTCACTGAAGCTTTCTTT
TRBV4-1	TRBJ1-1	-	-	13	CASSQGPGTEAFF	TGCGCCAGCAGCCAAGGACCGGGGACTGAAGCTTTCTTT
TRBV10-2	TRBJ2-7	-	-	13	CASSGTIRDEQYF	TGCGCCAGCAGTGGGACTATTCGGGACGAGCAGTACTTC
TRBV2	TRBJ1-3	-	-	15	CASKNGGSIGSTIYF	TGTGCCAGCAAAAATGGGGGGTCAATTGGATCCACCATATATTTT
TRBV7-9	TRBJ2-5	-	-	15	CASSLVMGGEETQYF	TGTGCCAGCAGCTTAGTGATGGGAGGTGAAGAGACCCAGTACTTC
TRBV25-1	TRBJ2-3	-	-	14	CASSEPSPGDTQYF	TGTGCCAGCAGTGAACCGAGTCCGGGGGATACGCAGTATTTT
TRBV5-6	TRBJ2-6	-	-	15	CASSLSGIGANVLTF	TGTGCCAGCAGCTTGTCGGGAATAGGGGCCAACGTCCTGACTTTC
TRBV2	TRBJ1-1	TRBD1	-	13	CASLGQGLPEAFF	TGTGCCAGCCTCGGACAGGGCTTACCTGAAGCTTTCTTT
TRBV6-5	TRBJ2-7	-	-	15	CASSPAPFRIYEQYF	TGTGCCAGCAGTCCCGCCCCATTCAGAATATACGAGCAGTACTTC
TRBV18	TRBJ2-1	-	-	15	CASSPSEVSYNEQFF	TGTGCCAGCTCACCATCTGAGGTCTCCTACAATGAGCAGTTCTTC
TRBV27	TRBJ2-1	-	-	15	CASSYGLPQYNEQFF	TGTGCCAGCAGCTACGGACTACCTCAGTACAATGAGCAGTTCTTC
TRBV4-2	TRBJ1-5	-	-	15	CASSQLASPNQPQHF	TGTGCCAGCAGCCAATTGGCCAGTCCTAATCAGCCCCAGCATTTT
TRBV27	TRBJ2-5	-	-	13	CASSLWGEETQYF	TGTGCCAGCAGTTTGTGGGGGGAAGAGACCCAGTACTTC
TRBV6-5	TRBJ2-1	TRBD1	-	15	CASSTRGTGKNEQFF	TGTGCCAGCAGTACTCGGGGGACAGGGAAGAATGAGCAGTTCTTC
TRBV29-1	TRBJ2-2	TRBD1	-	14	CSVHRGGNTGELFF	TGCAGCGTCCACAGGGGCGGTAACACCGGGGAGCTGTTTTTT
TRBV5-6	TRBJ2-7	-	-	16	CASSLGSRRKIYEQYF	TGTGCCAGCAGCTTGGGGAGCCGGAGAAAGATCTACGAGCAGTACTTC
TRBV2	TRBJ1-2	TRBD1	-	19	CASSERILDRGRVSYGYTF	TGTGCCAGCAGTGAGAGGATTTTGGACAGGGGGCGGGTGAGCTATGGCTACACCTTC
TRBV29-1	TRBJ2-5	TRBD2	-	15	CSVQTLLADQETQYF	TGCAGCGTTCAAACGTTGCTAGCGGACCAAGAGACCCAGTACTTC
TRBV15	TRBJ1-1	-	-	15	CATSRGGGGDTEAFF	TGTGCCACCAGCAGAGGTGGTGGGGGGGACACTGAAGCTTTCTTT
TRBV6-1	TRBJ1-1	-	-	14	CASSNTGHLTEAFF	TGTGCCAGCAGTAATACAGGGCATCTGACTGAAGCTTTCTTT
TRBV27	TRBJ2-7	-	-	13	CASSLQGTYEQYF	TGTGCCAGCAGCCTTCAGGGAACCTACGAGCAGTACTTC
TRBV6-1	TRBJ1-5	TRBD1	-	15	CASSELPGGNQPQHF	TGTGCCAGCAGTGAATTGCCAGGGGGGAATCAGCCCCAGCATTTT
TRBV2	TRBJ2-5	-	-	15	CASSEGPGSRETQYF	TGTGCCAGCAGTGAAGGTCCAGGGTCCCGGGAGACCCAGTACTTC
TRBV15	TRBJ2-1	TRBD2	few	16	CATSRPPAGWYNEQFF	TGTGCCACCAGCAGACCCCCAGCGGGGTGGTACAATGAGCAGTTCTTC
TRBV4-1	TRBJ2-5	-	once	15	CASSPGQGREETQYF	TGCGCCAGCAGCCCAGGGCAGGGGAGGGAAGAGACCCAGTACTTC
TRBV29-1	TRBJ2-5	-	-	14	CSAHPGRAGETQYF	TGCAGCGCCCACCCGGGCCGCGCGGGGGAGACCCAGTACTTC
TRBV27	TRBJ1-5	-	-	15	CASSLNGGDNQPQHF	TGTGCCAGCAGTCTAAATGGGGGGGATAATCAGCCCCAGCATTTT
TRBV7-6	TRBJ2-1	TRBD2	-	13	CASSSLAGYEQFF	TGTGCCAGCAGCTCCTTAGCGGGATATGAGCAGTTCTTC
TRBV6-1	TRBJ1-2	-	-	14	CASSAPFLNYGYTF	TGTGCCAGCAGTGCCCCCTTCCTAAACTATGGCTACACCTTC
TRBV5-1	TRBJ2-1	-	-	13	CASSYRAGGEQFF	TGCGCCAGCAGCTATAGGGCTGGAGGGGAGCAGTTCTTC
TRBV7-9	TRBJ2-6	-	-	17	CSSSLNNGESGANVLTF	TGTTCCAGCAGCTTGAACAACGGAGAGTCTGGGGCCAACGTCCTGACTTTC
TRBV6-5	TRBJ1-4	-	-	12	CASKRLNEKLFF	TGTGCCAGCAAGAGGCTTAATGAAAAACTGTTTTTT
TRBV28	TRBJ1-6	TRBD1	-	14	CATSSTGLNSPLHF	TGTGCCACCTCCTCGACAGGGCTAAATTCACCCCTCCACTTT